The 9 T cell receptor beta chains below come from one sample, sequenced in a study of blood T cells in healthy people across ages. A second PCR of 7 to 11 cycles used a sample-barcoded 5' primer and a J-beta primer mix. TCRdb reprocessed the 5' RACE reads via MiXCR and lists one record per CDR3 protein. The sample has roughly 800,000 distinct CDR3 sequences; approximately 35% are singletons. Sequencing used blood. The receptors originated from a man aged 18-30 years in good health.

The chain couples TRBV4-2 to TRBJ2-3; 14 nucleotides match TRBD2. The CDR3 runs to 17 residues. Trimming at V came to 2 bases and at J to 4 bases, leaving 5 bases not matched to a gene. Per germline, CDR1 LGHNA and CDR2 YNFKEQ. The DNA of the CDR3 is TGTGCCAGCAGCCAACCCAAGACTAGCGGGGGGGCAGATACGCAGTATTTT. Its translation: CASSQPKTSGGADTQYF.

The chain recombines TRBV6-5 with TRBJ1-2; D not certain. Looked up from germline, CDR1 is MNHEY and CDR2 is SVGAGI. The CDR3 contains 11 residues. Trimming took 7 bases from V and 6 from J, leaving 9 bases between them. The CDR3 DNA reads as TGTGCCAGCAAAGGGCTCGATGGCTACACCTTC. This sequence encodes CASKGLDGYTF.

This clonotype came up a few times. CDR3 residues: CSASELRLAGSTDTQYF. The CDR3 region has the DNA TGCAGTGCTAGCGAACTTCGACTAGCGGGGAGCACAGATACGCAGTATTTT. This chain connects TRBV20-1 to TRBJ2-3; 11 positions match TRBD2. The CDR3 is 17 amino acids. Germline V gene sequence: CDR1 DFQATT, CDR2 SNEGSKA (reference sequence). With V trimmed by 3 bases and J by 0 bases, 8 bases remained unmatched.

The CDR3 DNA reads TGTGCCAGCACCCGGCTCGTCAATGAAAAACTGTTTTTT. Translated, it gives CASTRLVNEKLFF. This sequence joins TRBV6-1 and TRBJ1-4; D is ambiguous. CDR3 length equals 13 residues. V dropped 7 bases and J dropped 5 bases, with 11 bases sitting between them. Germline values: CDR1 MNHNS, CDR2 SASEGT.

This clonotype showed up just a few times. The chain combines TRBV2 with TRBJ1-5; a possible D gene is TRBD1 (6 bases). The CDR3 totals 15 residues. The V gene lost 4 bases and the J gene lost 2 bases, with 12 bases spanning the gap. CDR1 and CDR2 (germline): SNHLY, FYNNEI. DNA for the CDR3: TGTGCCAGCAGTGGTTGGGACACCCGCAATCAGCCCCAGCATTTT. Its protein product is CASSGWDTRNQPQHF.

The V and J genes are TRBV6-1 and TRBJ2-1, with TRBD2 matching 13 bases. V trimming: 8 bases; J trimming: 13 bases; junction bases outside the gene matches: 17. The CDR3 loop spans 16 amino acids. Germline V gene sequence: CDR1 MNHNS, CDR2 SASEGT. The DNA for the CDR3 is TGTGCCAGCCGGGTCACTAGCGGGGGGGGAAAAGAGACCCAGTTCTTC. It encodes CASRVTSGGGKETQFF.

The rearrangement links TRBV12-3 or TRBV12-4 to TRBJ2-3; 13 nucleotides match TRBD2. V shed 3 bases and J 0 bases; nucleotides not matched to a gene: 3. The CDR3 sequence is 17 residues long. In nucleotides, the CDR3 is TGTGCCAGCAGTTTCGGGACTAGCGGGACTAGCACAGATACGCAGTATTTT. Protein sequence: CASSFGTSGTSTDTQYF.

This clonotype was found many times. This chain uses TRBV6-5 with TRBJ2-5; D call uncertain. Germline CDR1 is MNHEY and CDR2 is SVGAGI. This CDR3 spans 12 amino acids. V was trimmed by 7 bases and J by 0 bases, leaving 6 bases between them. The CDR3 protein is CASTPDQETQYF. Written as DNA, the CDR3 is TGTGCCAGCACTCCGGACCAAGAGACCCAGTACTTC.

CDR3 nucleotides: TGTGCCAGCTTGGAGACGGGGGACACTGAAGCTTTCTTT. Its protein product is CASLETGDTEAFF. The rearrangement uses TRBV7-9 and TRBJ1-1, with D possibly matching TRBD1 (5 bases). Trimming cost V 8 bases and J 3 bases, with 13 bases left between them. This CDR3 is 13 amino acids long. Germline V gene lookup returns CDR1 SEHNR and CDR2 FQNEAQ (reference sequence).